One T cell receptor (beta chain) is described in this entry. Its target antigen remains unknown. No much larger clone exists at a distance of one base, and base qualities are not known. To sequence the TCRbeta CDR3 region, genomic DNA was isolated from the sorted cells. The immunoSEQ Assay was used to sequence the TCRbeta CDR3 regions. In its TCRdb copy, this immuneACCESS table keeps in-frame sequences only and misses some clones. Where compared with another copy, unresolved V genes explain less than half of these, and the others have no known cause. The sample table holds fewer than 60,000 clones, of which about 79% were seen once. Jointly, the top ten make up roughly 7.3% of the sample. The entry originates in a study of OX40 agonist ivuxolimab in advanced cancers. Notes on the research overall: Ivuxolimab was a fully human IgG2 agonistic monoclonal antibody targeting the costimulatory receptor OX40 (CD134). Intravenous ivuxolimab was administered to patients every 2 weeks at six dose levels: 0.01, 0.1, 0.3, 1.5, 3 and 10 mg/kg. Of the roughly 51 patients in dose escalation, 19 had hepatocellular carcinoma, roughly 15 had melanoma, 9 had renal cell carcinoma and 9 had head and neck cancer. The dose-escalation cohort was around 83% male with a mean age of approximately 59 years, ranging from about 23 to 85. Prior anti-PD-1, anti-PD-L1 or anti-CTLA-4 therapy was permitted, and checkpoint inhibitors had been received by roughly 40% of dose-escalation patients. Partial responses occurred in three dose-escalation patients, of whom one had hepatocellular carcinoma and two had cutaneous melanoma. Peripheral TCRbeta sequencing aimed to test whether ivuxolimab altered TCR sequence diversity and caused clonal T-cell expansion. The paper describes the monotherapy dose-escalation part (N ≈ 49 patients) of the phase I trial of ivuxolimab.

Via the germline V gene, CDR1 is SGHVS and CDR2 FQNEAQ. The CDR3 holds 15 amino acids from the cysteine to the phenylalanine. Only the CDR3 portion is preserved as DNA: 45 bases, with reading frame beginning at the first base. At the junction V is shortened by 0 bases and J by 2 bases, with 11 bases in between. Patients with autoimmune disease history or receiving systemic immunosuppression were excluded from the trial. Peripheral blood for TCR sequencing was collected from all dose cohorts at baseline, on cycle 4 day 1, and on cycle 7 day 1. Samples came from an open-label, multicenter, first-in-human phase I dose-escalation trial of ivuxolimab. Adults with locally advanced or metastatic melanoma, renal cell carcinoma, hepatocellular carcinoma or head and neck squamous cell carcinoma were enrolled in the trial. CD4+ and CD8+ T cells were sorted separately from peripheral blood before TCR sequencing.

Overall study outcomes, separate from this receptor: In the 0.1-3.0 mg/kg groups, partial responders had among the lowest normalized peripheral clonal expansion, particularly in CD8+ T cells. Low levels of normalized T-cell clonal expansion were also seen in some patients who did not respond. At doses of 0.1 to 3.0 mg/kg, clonal expansion of both CD4+ and CD8+ T cells in blood was seen between baseline and week 6. The antigen specificity of the clonally expanded peripheral T cells was not determined. On average, CD8+ T cells showed more expanded clones than CD4+ T cells after ivuxolimab.

Sequenced here: CD4+ or CD8+ T cells sorted from blood, sampled in a trial of the OX40 agonist ivuxolimab. The chain links TRBV7-8 with TRBJ2-7; TRBD1 might be the D gene, on 6 matching bases. This receptor was identified in an adult with an advanced solid tumor such as melanoma, head and neck, liver or kidney cancer. The DNA reads as follows: TGTGCCAGCAGCTTAGCGCAGGGGCTTGCCTACGAGCAGTACTTC. Translation gives CASSLAQGLAYEQYF.